The rows below give T cell receptor beta chains drawn from one sample of a study of shared clonotypes between healthy human individuals. Only in-frame clones appear in the TCRdb table, and some are missing; sequencing was by immunoSEQ multiplex PCR. The sample contains more than 2 million clones, approximately 95% of which appear only once. The sequenced sample was naive CD4+ T cells sorted from blood. These receptors came from a man between 18 and 35 years old in good health. Both conserved end residues are part of each CDR3. D genes are given only for firm matches. The size field is filled for only some rows; it gives once, few, many or a size class.

clone_size j_call v_call d_call cdr3_nt cdr3_aa
. TRBJ1-6 TRBV19 . TGTGCCAGTAGTTCGGGGGGAGCGAATTCACCCCTCCACTTT CASSSGGANSPLHF
. TRBJ2-4 TRBV5-8 . TGTGCCAGCAGCTTGTCCCAGGTGGGCATTCAGTACTTC CASSLSQVGIQYF
. TRBJ2-7 TRBV10-2 . TGCGCCAGCAGTGAGATTTGGGCAGGGGAATCCTACGAGCAGTACTTC CASSEIWAGESYEQYF
. TRBJ2-3 TRBV19 TRBD1 TGTGCCAGTAGGACCGGACAGGGACTGGTCACAGATACGCAGTATTTT CASRTGQGLVTDTQYF
. TRBJ1-5 TRBV6-4 . TGTGCCAGCAGTGACTCTGAACTTAGCAATCAGCCCCAGCATTTT CASSDSELSNQPQHF
once TRBJ2-7 TRBV6-6 TRBD1 TGTGCCAGCAGTCCCGGGACAGCCGGGCAGTACTTC CASSPGTAGQYF
. TRBJ1-5 TRBV18 . TGTGCCAGCTCACCTTTCGATGGCAATCAGCCCCAGCATTTT CASSPFDGNQPQHF
. TRBJ2-3 TRBV5-1 . TGCGCCAGCAGCTTGGGGTCGAGCACAGATACGCAGTATTTT CASSLGSSTDTQYF
. TRBJ2-1 TRBV4-1 TRBD2 TGCGCCAGCAGCCAAGTAAGACTAGCGGGAGCCAATGAGCAGTTCTTC CASSQVRLAGANEQFF
. TRBJ2-7 TRBV25-1 TRBD1 TGTGCCAGCAGTGAAGGGACAGGCGATACCTACGAGCAGTACTTC CASSEGTGDTYEQYF
. TRBJ1-2 TRBV28 . TGTGCCAGCAGTTTATACCCCCCCGGTGGCTACACCTTC CASSLYPPGGYTF
. TRBJ2-7 TRBV7-8 . TGTGCCAGCAGCTTCGGCCACTCCTCCTCCTACGAGCAGTACTTC CASSFGHSSSYEQYF
. TRBJ2-3 TRBV30 TRBD2 TGTGCCTGGACCCTTAGCGGGGAGGCGCAGTATTTT CAWTLSGEAQYF
once TRBJ2-3 TRBV6-5 . TGTGCCAGCACCCGACAGGCTACAGATACGCAGTATTTT CASTRQATDTQYF
. TRBJ2-2 TRBV7-2 TRBD1 TGTGCCAGCACAAGGACAGGCGTTAACACCGGGGAGCTGTTTTTT CASTRTGVNTGELFF
. TRBJ1-6 TRBV7-9 . TGTGCCAGCAGCTTAATGTCGCTTAGTGGGAATTCACCCCTCCACTTT CASSLMSLSGNSPLHF
. TRBJ2-4 TRBV10-3 . TGTGCCATCAGTTCCTACTCCCAGGACATTCAGTACTTC CAISSYSQDIQYF
. TRBJ1-1 TRBV11-1 . TGTGCCAGCAGCTTAGCGGTCTTCAAGAACACTGAAGCTTTCTTT CASSLAVFKNTEAFF
. TRBJ2-1 TRBV10-2 . TGCGCCAGCAATCCGGACGTTAGCTCCTACAATGAGCAGTTCTTC CASNPDVSSYNEQFF
. TRBJ2-2 TRBV7-3 TRBD2 TGTGCCAGCAGCCCAGGGAGGGTCAACACCGGGGAGCTGTTTTTT CASSPGRVNTGELFF
. TRBJ2-1 TRBV5-1 . TGCGCCAGCAGCTTGGAATCTTCAGGGATCTACAGTGAGCAGTTCTTC CASSLESSGIYSEQFF
. TRBJ2-3 TRBV5-1 . TGCGCCAGCAGCTTGACAGGGCGCCGGACTAGTCGCTGGCACACAGATACGCAGTATTTT CASSLTGRRTSRWHTDTQYF
. TRBJ1-2 TRBV7-3 TRBD1 TGTGCCAGCAGCTCCCCAGGGGGCTATGGCTACACCTTC CASSSPGGYGYTF
. TRBJ2-4 TRBV9 TRBD1 TGTGCCAGCAGCGTAGGGGCGGGACAGGGGTTGAATTGGGACATTCAGTACTTC CASSVGAGQGLNWDIQYF
. TRBJ2-2 TRBV30 . TGTGCCTGGAGATCCGACACCGGGGAGCTGTTTTTT CAWRSDTGELFF
. TRBJ1-5 TRBV4-1 TRBD1 TGCGCCAGCAGCCAAGAAAACACAGGGGTGGTCCAGCCCCAGCATTTT CASSQENTGVVQPQHF
. TRBJ2-3 TRBV11-2 . TGTGCCAGCAGCTTAAGCATCACAGATACGCAGTATTTT CASSLSITDTQYF
. TRBJ2-1 TRBV20-1 . TGCAGTGCTACGGGAAATGAGCAGTTCTTC CSATGNEQFF
. TRBJ1-1 TRBV7-8 . TGTGCCAGCAGCTTAGGCACTTCGAGCCGTTTGAACACTGAAGCTTTCTTT CASSLGTSSRLNTEAFF
. TRBJ2-1 TRBV20-1 . TGCAGTGCCCTCCGGGGGGAGCAGTTCTTC CSALRGEQFF